The clone carrying this T cell receptor (beta chain) was observed a handful of times. The same CDR3 can be traced to other DNA sequences in this sample. This sample was included in a study of shared clonotypes between healthy human individuals. Study overall: CD4 naive and memory got three plates each, CD8 naive two, CD8 memory one.

From germline, CDR1 is SGHRS and CDR2 YFSETQ. This CDR3 is 11 amino acids long. Trimming stripped 1 base from V and 6 bases from J, with 3 bases between. Method: immunoSEQ multiplex PCR; TCRdb's copy keeps in-frame clones and lacks some. The sample consists of some 2,500,000 clones, 93% of them appearing once. The sequenced sample consisted of naive CD4+ T cells from PBMCs. Subset noted: CD45RA+ positively selected. The chain joins TRBV5-1 to TRBJ2-3, with D unresolved. The TCR was taken from a man aged 18 to 29 in good health. Some clones in this sample may be carry-over from other donors' samples. CDR3: CASSLRDTQYF. DNA of the CDR3: TGCGCCAGCAGCTTGAGGGATACGCAGTATTTT.